This entry is about one T cell receptor beta chain. The record originates from a study of blood T cell repertoires in COVID-19. As for the study in general: T cells, B-cell-depleted T cells, or PBMCs supplied cDNA or gDNA.

Germline CDR1 MRHNA, CDR2 SNTAGT. V shed 6 bases and J 0 bases; nucleotides not matched to a gene: 8. The CDR3 consists of 16 residues. Original data processing: Cell counts per sample came from amplifying reference gene primers. The data were produced by immunoSEQ multiplex PCR, yet TCRdb's version contains in-frame clones alone and is incomplete. V and J calls and clone size are copied from that table; D and trimming were computed from the DNA. The table shows about 200,000 clones, with more than 75% occurring only once. The sample taken for sequencing was peripheral blood. This TCR derives from a person aged 65 to 85 with COVID-19, enrolled during active disease. The chain is built from TRBV6-4 and TRBJ1-5, with 7 bases matching TRBD1. The chain's CDR3 is CASRKTGPASNQPQHF. Here the CDR3 DNA reads TGTGCCAGCAGAAAGACAGGGCCGGCTAGCAATCAGCCCCAGCATTTT.